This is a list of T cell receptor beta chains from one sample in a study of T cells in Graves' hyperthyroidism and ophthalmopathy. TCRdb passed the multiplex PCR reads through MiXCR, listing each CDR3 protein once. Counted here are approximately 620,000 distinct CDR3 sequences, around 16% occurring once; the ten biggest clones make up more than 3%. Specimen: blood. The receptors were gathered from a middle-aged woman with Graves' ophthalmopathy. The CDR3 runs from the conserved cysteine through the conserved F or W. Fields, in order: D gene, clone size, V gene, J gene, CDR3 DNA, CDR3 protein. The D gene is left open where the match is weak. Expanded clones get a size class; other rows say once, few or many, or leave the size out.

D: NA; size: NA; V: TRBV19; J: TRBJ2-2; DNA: TGTGCCAGTAGTGCGGTCGGTAGCGCCGGGGAGCTGTTTTTT; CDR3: CASSAVGSAGELFF
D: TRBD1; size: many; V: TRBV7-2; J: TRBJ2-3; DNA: TGTGCCAGCAGCCAGACAGGGGCCCGCACAGATACGCAGTATTTT; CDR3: CASSQTGARTDTQYF
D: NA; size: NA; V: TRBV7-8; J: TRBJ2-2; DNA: TGTGCCAGCAGCTTAGCGTCCCAGCGGAACACCGGGGAGCTGTTTTTT; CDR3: CASSLASQRNTGELFF
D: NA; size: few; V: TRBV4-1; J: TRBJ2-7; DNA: TGCGCCAGCAGCCAAGATTCTAGTTTTGAGCAGTACTTC; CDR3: CASSQDSSFEQYF
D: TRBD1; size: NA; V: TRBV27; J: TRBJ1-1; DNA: TGTGCCAGCAGTGATCGACAGGGCATGAACACTGAAGCTTTCTTT; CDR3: CASSDRQGMNTEAFF
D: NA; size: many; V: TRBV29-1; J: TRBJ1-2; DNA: TGCAGCGTTGACTTTGGCCAGGCCAGAAATGGCTACACCTTC; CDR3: CSVDFGQARNGYTF
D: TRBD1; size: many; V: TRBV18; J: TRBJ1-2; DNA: TGTGCCAGCTCACCTGGGGGACAGTCCTATGGCTACACCTTC; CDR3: CASSPGGQSYGYTF
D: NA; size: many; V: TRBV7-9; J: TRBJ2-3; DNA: TGTGCCAGCAGCTTAAGTGGGCGGGTTGCCACAGATACGCAGTATTTT; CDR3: CASSLSGRVATDTQYF
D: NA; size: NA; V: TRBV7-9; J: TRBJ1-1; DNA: TGTGCCAGCAGCTTAATCTCACGGGGAGCTCTCTTT; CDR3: CASSLISRGALF
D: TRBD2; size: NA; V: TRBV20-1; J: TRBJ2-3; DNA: TGCAGTGCTTTACCCACAGCGGGAGGGGAGCCCCCAGATACGCAGTATTTT; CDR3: CSALPTAGGEPPDTQYF
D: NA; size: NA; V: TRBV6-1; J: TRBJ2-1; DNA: TGTGCCAGCAGCAGGAGACAAGAGACCCAGTTCTTC; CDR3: CASSRRQETQFF
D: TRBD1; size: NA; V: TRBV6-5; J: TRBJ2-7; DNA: TGTGCCAGCAGTTACGGGGGACAGGGTAACGAGCAGTACTTC; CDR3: CASSYGGQGNEQYF
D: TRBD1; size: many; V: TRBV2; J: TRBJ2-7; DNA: TGTGCCAGCAGTGCGGACAGGGGACGAGTCTACGAGCAGTACTTC; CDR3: CASSADRGRVYEQYF
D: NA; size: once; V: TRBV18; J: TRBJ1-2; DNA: TGTGCCACCTCCGTTGATGATAACTATGGCTACACCTTC; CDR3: CATSVDDNYGYTF
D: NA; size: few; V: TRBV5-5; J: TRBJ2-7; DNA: TGTGCCAGCAGCTCGGCTGGGACAAACGAGCAGTACTTC; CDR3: CASSSAGTNEQYF
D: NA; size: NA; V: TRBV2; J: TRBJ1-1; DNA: TGTGCCAGCACCAGGGAACGGGTCGGCACTGAAGCTTTCTTT; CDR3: CASTRERVGTEAFF
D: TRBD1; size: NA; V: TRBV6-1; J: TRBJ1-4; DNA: TGTGCCACCGGTGGAGGGGGCTTTAATGAAAAACTGTTTTTT; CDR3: CATGGGGFNEKLFF
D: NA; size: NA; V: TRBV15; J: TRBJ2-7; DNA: TGTGCCACCAGCAGAGACGGTGCCGCCTCCTACGAGCAGTACTTC; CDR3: CATSRDGAASYEQYF
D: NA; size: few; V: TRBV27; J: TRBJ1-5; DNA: TGTGCCAGCAGTTTGGGATACGACGGGCCCCAGCATTTT; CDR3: CASSLGYDGPQHF
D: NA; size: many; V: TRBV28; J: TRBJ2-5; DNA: TGTGCCAGCGCTAGGGGAGGTGTGACCGAAGAGACCCAGTACTTC; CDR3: CASARGGVTEETQYF
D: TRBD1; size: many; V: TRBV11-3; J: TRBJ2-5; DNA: TGTGCCAGCAGCTCGTGGGACAGGGATGAGACCCAGTACTTC; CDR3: CASSSWDRDETQYF
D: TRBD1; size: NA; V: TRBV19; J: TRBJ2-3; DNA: TGTGCCAGTAGACCAGGGACAGGGGCCACAGATACGCAGTATTTT; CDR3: CASRPGTGATDTQYF